The 9 T cell receptor beta chains below come from one sample, sequenced in a study of Ad26.COV2.S vaccination and SARS-CoV-2 variants. As for treatment: some 19 received Ad26.COV2.S at low or high dose, single or two shots; about five received placebo; per-sample allocation not given. Specimen acquisition occurred on day 63 following the initial vaccine or placebo injection. Clones were read by immunoSEQ multiplex PCR, and TCRdb kept only the in-frame ones, dropping some. Of a few hundred thousand clones detected, roughly 90% appear once; the ten largest clones hold approximately 1.6%. The material was peripheral blood, obtained in a trial of Ad26.COV2.S vaccine versus placebo. All receptors derive from a person between 18 and 65 years old who received the Ad26.COV2.S COVID-19 vaccine or a placebo.

The chain uses TRBV11-2 and TRBJ1-2; D unclear. V lost 0 bases to trimming and J lost 4 bases, with 6 bases between them. The CDR3 extends over 13 amino acids. Germline V gene data show CDR1 as SGHAT and CDR2 as FQNNGV. The CDR3 DNA reads as TGTGCCAGCAGCTTAGACGGATTCTATGGCTACACCTTC. Translation gives CASSLDGFYGYTF.

The J gene is TRBJ1-1, the V gene TRBV7-2; D remains ambiguous. The V and J ends lost 4 bases and 3 bases respectively, with 15 bases between them. The CDR3 has 15 residues. Germline CDR1 is SGHTA and CDR2 is FQGNSA. The CDR3 nucleotides are TGTGCCAGCAGCTCGCGTCGGGGTAGGGACACTGAAGCTTTCTTT. The encoded protein is CASSSRRGRDTEAFF.

This clone was seen just once. The chain employs TRBV15 and TRBJ2-3, with 8 bases that match TRBD1. The CDR3 is 16 residues long. V trimming: 3 bases; J trimming: 0 bases; junction bases outside the gene matches: 5. The V gene's germline CDR1 is LNHNV and CDR2 YYDKDF (reference sequence). DNA for the CDR3: TGTGCCACCAGCAGCGGGACAGGATTTAGCACAGATACGCAGTATTTT. As protein: CATSSGTGFSTDTQYF. The whole variable domain, filled in from reference TRBV15 and TRBJ2-3, reads DAMVIQNPRYQVTQFGKPVTLSCSQTLNHNVMYWYQQKSSQAPKLLFHYYDKDFNNEADTPDNFQSRRPNTSFCFLDIRSPGLGDTAMYLCATSSGTGFSTDTQYFGPGTRLTVL.

The J gene is TRBJ1-2, the V gene TRBV7-2, with D possibly being TRBD1 (6 bases). This CDR3 is 15 amino acids long. V was cut by 1 base and J by 1 base, with 10 bases left in between. Germline V gene lookup returns CDR1 SGHTA and CDR2 FQGNSA. The CDR3 region is CASSLDRDINYGYTF. In DNA, the CDR3 is TGTGCCAGCAGCTTAGACCGGGACATTAACTATGGCTACACCTTC.

The V gene is TRBV9, the J gene TRBJ2-1, with 7 bases that match TRBD2. Germline CDR1 is SGDLS and CDR2 is YYNGEE. After removal of 0 bases from V and 2 bases from J, the junction contained 5 bases not matched to a gene. The CDR3 contains 16 residues. CDR3: CASSVAWGGTYNEQFF. The CDR3 region has the DNA TGTGCCAGCAGCGTAGCTTGGGGGGGGACCTACAATGAGCAGTTCTTC.

This chain joins TRBV3-1 (or the pseudogene TRBV3-2) and TRBJ2-1, with unresolved D. This CDR3 region has 17 residues. Trimming left V 0 bases short and J 6 bases short, with 18 bases between. CDR1 LGHDT and CDR2 YNNKEL come from the germline V gene (reference sequence). This chain's CDR3 is CASSQDVRTDGPNEQFF. DNA for the CDR3: TGTGCCAGCAGCCAAGACGTGCGGACCGACGGGCCCAATGAGCAGTTCTTC.

The chain joins TRBV12-3 or TRBV12-4 to TRBJ1-5; D remains ambiguous. Trimming took 3 bases from V and 6 from J, leaving 9 bases between them. This CDR3 region has 13 residues. As DNA, the CDR3 is TGTGCCAGCAGTTTTCCCCCGCCTCAGCCCCAGCATTTT. It encodes CASSFPPPQPQHF.

The chain couples TRBV9 to TRBJ2-7; 10 positions match TRBD1. V was pared by 4 bases and J by 7 bases, with 8 bases of the junction left unmatched. This CDR3 contains 14 residues. The germline gives CDR1 SGDLS, CDR2 YYNGEE. The CDR3 is CASSYGTGATEQYF. The CDR3 bases are TGTGCCAGCAGCTATGGGACAGGGGCAACGGAGCAGTACTTC.

This clone was seen a single time. The chain uses TRBV13 and TRBJ2-7; 7 bases are a match to TRBD1. J lost 7 bases, V lost 5 bases, and 11 bases had no gene match. The CDR3 spans 14 residues. Germline V lookup: CDR1 PRHDT, CDR2 FYEKMQ (reference sequence). CDR3 residues: CASSPRDSLWEQYF. The DNA for the CDR3 is TGTGCCAGCAGCCCCCGGGACAGCCTTTGGGAGCAGTACTTC.